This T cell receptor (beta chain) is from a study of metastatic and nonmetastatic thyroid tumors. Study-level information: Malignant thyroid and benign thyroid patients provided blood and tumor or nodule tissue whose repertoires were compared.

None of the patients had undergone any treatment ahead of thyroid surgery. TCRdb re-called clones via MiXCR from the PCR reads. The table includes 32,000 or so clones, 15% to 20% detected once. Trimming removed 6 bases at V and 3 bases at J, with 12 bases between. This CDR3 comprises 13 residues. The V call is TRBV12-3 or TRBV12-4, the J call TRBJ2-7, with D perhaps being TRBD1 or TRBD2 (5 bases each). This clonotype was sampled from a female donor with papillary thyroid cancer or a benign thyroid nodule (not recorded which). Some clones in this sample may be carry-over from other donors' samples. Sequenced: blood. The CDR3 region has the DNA TGTGCCAGCAGGCCCGGGGCGATCTACGAGCAGTACTTC. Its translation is CASRPGAIYEQYF.